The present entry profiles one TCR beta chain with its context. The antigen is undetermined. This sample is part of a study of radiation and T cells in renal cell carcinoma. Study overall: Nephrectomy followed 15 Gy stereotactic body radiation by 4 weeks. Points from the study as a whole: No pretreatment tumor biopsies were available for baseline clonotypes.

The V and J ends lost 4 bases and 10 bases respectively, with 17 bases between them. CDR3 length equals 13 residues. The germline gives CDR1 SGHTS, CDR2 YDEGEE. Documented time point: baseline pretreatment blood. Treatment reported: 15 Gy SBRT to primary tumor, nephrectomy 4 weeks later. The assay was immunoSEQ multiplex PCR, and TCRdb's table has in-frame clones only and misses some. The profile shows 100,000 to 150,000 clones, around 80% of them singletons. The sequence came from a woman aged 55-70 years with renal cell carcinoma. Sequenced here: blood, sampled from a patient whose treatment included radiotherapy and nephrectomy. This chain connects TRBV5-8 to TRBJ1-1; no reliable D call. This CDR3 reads CASSVVRQAGAFF. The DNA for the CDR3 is TGTGCCAGCAGCGTGGTGCGCCAGGCTGGAGCTTTCTTT.